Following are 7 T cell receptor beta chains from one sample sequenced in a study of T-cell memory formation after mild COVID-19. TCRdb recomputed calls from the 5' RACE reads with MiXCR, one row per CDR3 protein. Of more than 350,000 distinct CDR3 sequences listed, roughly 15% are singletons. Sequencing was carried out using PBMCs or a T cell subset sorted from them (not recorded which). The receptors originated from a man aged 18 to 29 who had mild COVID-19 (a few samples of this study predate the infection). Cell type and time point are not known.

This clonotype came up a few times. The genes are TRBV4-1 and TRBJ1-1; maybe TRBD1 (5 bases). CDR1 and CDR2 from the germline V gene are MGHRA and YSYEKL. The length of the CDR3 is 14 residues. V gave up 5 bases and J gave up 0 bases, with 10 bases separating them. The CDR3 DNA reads TGCGCCAGCAGCGGACACCGCATGAACACTGAAGCTTTCTTT. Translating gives CASSGHRMNTEAFF.

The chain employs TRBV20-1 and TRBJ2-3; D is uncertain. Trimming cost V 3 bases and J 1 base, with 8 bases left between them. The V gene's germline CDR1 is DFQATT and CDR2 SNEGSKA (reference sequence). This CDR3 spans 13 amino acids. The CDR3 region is CSARRKGTDTQYF. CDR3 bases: TGCAGTGCTAGGAGGAAGGGCACAGATACGCAGTATTTT.

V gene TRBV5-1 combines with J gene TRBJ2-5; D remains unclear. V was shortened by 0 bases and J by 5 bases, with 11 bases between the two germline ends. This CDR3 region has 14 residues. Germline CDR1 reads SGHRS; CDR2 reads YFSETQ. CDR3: CASSLVSGVETQYF. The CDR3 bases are TGCGCCAGCAGCTTGGTATCTGGGGTGGAGACCCAGTACTTC.

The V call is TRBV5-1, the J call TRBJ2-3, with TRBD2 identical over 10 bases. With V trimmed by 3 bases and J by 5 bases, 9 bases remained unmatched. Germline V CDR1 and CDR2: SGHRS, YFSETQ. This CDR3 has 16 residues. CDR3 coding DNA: TGCGCCAGCAGCTCCAACCTAGCGGGGGTCATAGATACGCAGTATTTT. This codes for CASSSNLAGVIDTQYF. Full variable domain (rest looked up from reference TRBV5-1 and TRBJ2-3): KAGVTQTPRYLIKTRGQQVTLSCSPISGHRSVSWYQQTPGQGLQFLFEYFSETQRNKGNFPGRFSGRQFSNSRSEMNVSTLELGDSALYLCASSSNLAGVIDTQYFGPGTRLTVL.

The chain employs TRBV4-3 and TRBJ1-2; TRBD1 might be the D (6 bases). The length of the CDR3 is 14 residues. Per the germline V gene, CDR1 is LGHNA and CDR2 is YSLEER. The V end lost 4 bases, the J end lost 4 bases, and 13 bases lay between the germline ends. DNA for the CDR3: TGCGCCAGCAGCCTTACCCTGGACAGCTATGGCTACACCTTC. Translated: CASSLTLDSYGYTF.

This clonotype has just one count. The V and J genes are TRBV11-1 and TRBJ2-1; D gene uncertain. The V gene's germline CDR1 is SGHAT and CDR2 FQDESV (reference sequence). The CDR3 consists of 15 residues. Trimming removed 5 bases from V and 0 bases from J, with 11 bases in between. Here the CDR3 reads CASSIWLSSYNEQFF. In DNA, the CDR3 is TGTGCCAGCAGCATCTGGCTGAGCTCCTACAATGAGCAGTTCTTC.

CDR3 nucleotides: TGTGCCAGCAGCACGAACGGGGGCTTCACTGAAGCTTTCTTT. Translated, it gives CASSTNGGFTEAFF. The chain combines TRBV7-2 with TRBJ1-1; D is possibly TRBD1 (6 bases). Germline V gives CDR1 SGHTA, CDR2 FQGNSA. The CDR3 totals 14 residues. Trimming cost V 5 bases and J 4 bases, with 14 bases left between them.